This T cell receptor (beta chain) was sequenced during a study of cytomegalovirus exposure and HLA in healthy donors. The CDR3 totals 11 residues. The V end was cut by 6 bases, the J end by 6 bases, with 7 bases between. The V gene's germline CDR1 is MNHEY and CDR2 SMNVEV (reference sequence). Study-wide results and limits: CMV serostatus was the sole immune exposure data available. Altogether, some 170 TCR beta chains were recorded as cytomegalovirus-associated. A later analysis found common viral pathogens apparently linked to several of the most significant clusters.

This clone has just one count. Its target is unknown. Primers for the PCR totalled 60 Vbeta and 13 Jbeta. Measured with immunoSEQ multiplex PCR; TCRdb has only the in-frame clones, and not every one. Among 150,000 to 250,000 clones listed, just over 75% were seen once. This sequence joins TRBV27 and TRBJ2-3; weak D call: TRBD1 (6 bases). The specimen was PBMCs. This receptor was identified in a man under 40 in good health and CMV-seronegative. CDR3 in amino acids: CASRRGDTQYF. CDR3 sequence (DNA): TGTGCCAGCAGGAGGGGGGATACGCAGTATTTT.